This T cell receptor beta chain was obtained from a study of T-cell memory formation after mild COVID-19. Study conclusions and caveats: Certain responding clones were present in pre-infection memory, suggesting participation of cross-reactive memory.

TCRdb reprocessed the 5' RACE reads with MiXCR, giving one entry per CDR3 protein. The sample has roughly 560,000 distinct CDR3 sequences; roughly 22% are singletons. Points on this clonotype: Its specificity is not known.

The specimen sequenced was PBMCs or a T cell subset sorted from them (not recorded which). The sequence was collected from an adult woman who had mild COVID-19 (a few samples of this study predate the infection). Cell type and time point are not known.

CDR3 bases: TGTGCCAGCAGCTCCACGCCCGCAAGTGAAGCTTTCTTT. Amino acid sequence: CASSSTPASEAFF. The V gene is TRBV11-3, the J gene TRBJ1-1; D is uncertain. Trimming stripped 4 bases from V and 7 bases from J, with 13 bases between. There are 13 residues in the CDR3. CDR1 and CDR2 from the germline V gene are SGHNT and YENEEA.